Listed here are 21 T cell receptor beta chains from one sample, sequenced in a study of T cells in Graves' hyperthyroidism and ophthalmopathy. Amplification of TCR beta CDR3 regions was performed using RNA transcripts as template. Carried out on the TCR CDR3, a first-round RT-PCR used the HTBI primer set. TCRdb processed the multiplex PCR reads anew with MiXCR; each CDR3 protein has one entry. Of hundreds of thousands of distinct CDR3 sequences detected, under 15% appear once; the ten largest clones hold roughly 9.2%. The material sequenced was blood. These receptors all come from a woman aged 18-30 years with Graves' hyperthyroidism.

This clonotype came up a few times. This sequence joins TRBV20-1 and TRBJ1-2; 7 bases line up with TRBD1. Trimming cost V 3 bases and J 5 bases; bases outside gene matches: 9. Germline values: CDR1 DFQATT, CDR2 SNEGSKA (reference sequence). This CDR3 spans 14 amino acids. The CDR3 nucleotides read TGCAGTGCTAGGCAGTCCGGGACAGAATATGGCTACACCTTC. It specifies CSARQSGTEYGYTF.

The sample holds many counts of this clonotype. The chain is built from TRBV11-1 and TRBJ2-4; TRBD2 is a possible D gene (6 bases). Deletions cut 5 bases from V and 2 bases from J, with 19 bases between. The CDR3 runs to 17 residues. Per germline, CDR1 SGHAT and CDR2 FQDESV (reference sequence). The CDR3 loop is CASSPYSGDRTKNIQYF. The CDR3 DNA follows: TGTGCCAGCAGCCCTTATTCGGGAGATCGGACCAAAAACATTCAGTACTTC.

The rearrangement joins TRBV7-2 to TRBJ2-1; the D gene is possibly TRBD1 (6 bases). This CDR3 region has 16 residues. CDR1 SGHTA and CDR2 FQGNSA come from the germline V gene. Between the trimmed V and J ends, which lost 1 base and 0 bases, there was a span of 10 bases. In DNA, the CDR3 is TGTGCCAGCAGCTTAGGGACAGCTCCCTCCTACAATGAGCAGTTCTTC. Encoded protein: CASSLGTAPSYNEQFF.

The J gene is TRBJ2-2, the V gene TRBV15, with D maybe TRBD2 (5 bases). V shed 5 bases and J shed 4 bases, with 8 bases lying between them. The CDR3 sequence is 13 residues long. CDR1 and CDR2 from the germline V gene are LNHNV and YYDKDF (reference sequence). CDR3 sequence (DNA): TGTGCCACCAGCCGGGAAAGCACCGGGGAGCTGTTTTTT. As protein: CATSRESTGELFF.

This clonotype was picked up many times. The chain links TRBV7-2 to TRBJ1-1, with 9 positions matching TRBD1. The CDR3 extends over 14 amino acids. Per germline, CDR1 SGHTA and CDR2 FQGNSA. Trimming removed 5 bases from V and 4 bases from J; junction bases left unmatched: 5. The CDR3, as DNA: TGTGCCAGCAGCCGAGGGACAGGGAGCACTGAAGCTTTCTTT. Its translation: CASSRGTGSTEAFF.

This clonotype was detected ten times or more. The chain joins TRBV18 to TRBJ2-3, with a possible D match to TRBD2 (6 bases). Per germline, CDR1 KGHSH and CDR2 LQKENI. The CDR3 length is 16 residues. Trimming cost V 3 bases and J 7 bases, with 20 bases left between them. CDR3 DNA: TGTGCCAGCTCACCTGGGAGGTCCACACTCAAAAATACGCAGTATTTT. Its protein is CASSPGRSTLKNTQYF. Based on the CDR3 plus reference TRBV18 and TRBJ2-3, the full variable domain is NAGVMQNPRHLVRRRGQEARLRCSPMKGHSHVYWYRQLPEEGLKFMVYLQKENIIDESGMPKERFSAEFPKEGPSILRIQQVVRGDSAAYFCASSPGRSTLKNTQYFGPGTRLTVL.

This clonotype was seen ten or more times. The CDR3 coding sequence is TGTGCCAGCAGTTCCCCATCGAGGGGGGGGACAGATACGCAGTATTTT. Residues: CASSSPSRGGTDTQYF. V usage is TRBV28 and J usage is TRBJ2-3, with TRBD2 as a possible D gene (7 bases). CDR1 and CDR2 (germline): MDHEN, SYDVKM. There are 16 residues in the CDR3. V was cut by 4 bases and J by 3 bases, with 17 bases left in between.

This clonotype appeared many times. The chain couples TRBV19 to TRBJ1-1; 8 bases are shared with TRBD1. The junction had 7 bases not matched to a gene; V was cut back by 6 bases and J by 4 bases. Germline CDR1 reads LNHDA; CDR2 reads SQIVND (reference sequence). The CDR3 length is 14 residues. CDR3 in amino acids: CASRPDRGSTEAFF. CDR3 nucleotide sequence: TGTGCCAGTAGACCCGACAGGGGTAGCACTGAAGCTTTCTTT.

This clonotype was picked up a small number of times. The CDR3 is CASSQARGDNSPLHF. CDR3 in DNA: TGTGCCAGCAGCCAAGCCCGGGGAGATAATTCACCCCTCCACTTT. The V call is TRBV3-1, the J call TRBJ1-6, with D hard to call. Germline CDR1 LGHDT, CDR2 YNNKEL (reference sequence). Trimming shortened V by 1 base and J by 5 bases, and 9 bases separated the two germline ends. This CDR3 contains 15 residues. Full variable domain (remainder filled in from reference TRBV3-1 and TRBJ1-6): DTAVSQTPKYLVTQMGNDKSIKCEQNLGHDTMYWYKQDSKKFLKIMFSYNNKELIINETVPNRFSPKSPDKAHLNLHINSLELGDSAVYFCASSQARGDNSPLHFGNGTRLTVT.

This clonotype was seen ten or more times. The chain employs TRBV28 and TRBJ1-6; TRBD1 agrees at 11 bases. Losses at the gene ends were 5 bases for V and 10 bases for J; bases not matched to a gene: 4. This CDR3 has 14 residues. Germline V CDR1 and CDR2: MDHEN, SYDVKM. The CDR3 reads CASSRDRGRSPLHF. For the CDR3, the DNA is TGTGCCAGCAGTAGGGACAGGGGGAGGTCACCCCTCCACTTT. Using reference TRBV28 and TRBJ1-6 for the parts outside the CDR3, the full variable domain is DVKVTQSSRYLVKRTGEKVFLECVQDMDHENMFWYRQDPGLGLRLIYFSYDVKMKEKGDIPEGYSVSREKKERFSLILESASTNQTSMYLCASSRDRGRSPLHFGNGTRLTVT.

This clonotype was seen repeatedly, ten times or more. The chain couples TRBV6-2 or TRBV6-3 to TRBJ2-7; 10 bases are shared with TRBD2. The junction had 5 bases not matched to a gene; V was cut back by 7 bases and J by 2 bases. The CDR3 extends over 14 amino acids. In germline, CDR1 is MNHEY, CDR2 SVGEGT. CDR3 residues: CASISSGRAYEQYF. DNA of the CDR3: TGTGCCAGCATTTCGAGCGGGAGGGCCTACGAGCAGTACTTC.

This clonotype was counted at least ten times. The chain is built from TRBV12-3 or TRBV12-4 and TRBJ2-3; D gene ambiguous. The length of the CDR3 is 11 residues. Between the trimmed V and J ends, which lost 8 bases and 8 bases, there was a span of 11 bases. The CDR3 DNA is TGTGCCAGCTTCCGGTGGGGTACGCAGTATTTT. Protein: CASFRWGTQYF.

About this clonotype itself: Being one base from a much bigger clone, this may be a read error. This is likely a read error, given that the CDR3 carries no conserved phenylalanine or tryptophan at its end. The chain recombines TRBV7-9 with TRBJ2-5; unclear D gene. Germline lookup yields CDR1 SEHNR and CDR2 FQNEAQ (reference sequence). V was cut by 5 bases and J by 5 bases, with 6 bases left in between. The CDR3 spans 11 residues. In DNA form, the CDR3 reads TGTGCCAGCAGCACATCGGAGACCCAGTACCTC. Its translation is CASSTSETQYL.

V usage is TRBV19 and J usage is TRBJ2-5; D ambiguous. Germline CDR1 and CDR2: LNHDA and SQIVND (reference sequence). The CDR3 spans 13 residues. V was shortened by 10 bases and J by 3 bases, with 15 bases between the two germline ends. Here the CDR3 DNA reads TGTGCCACTCAACCGAGATTAAAAGAGACCCAGTACTTC. Amino acids: CATQPRLKETQYF.

This clonotype was seen many times. The V call is TRBV28, the J call TRBJ2-1; D remains ambiguous. CDR1 is MDHEN, CDR2 SYDVKM, per germline. The ends were cut back, 2 bases at V and 1 base at J, with 9 bases in the middle. The CDR3 loop spans 15 amino acids. CDR3 nucleotides: TGTGCCAGCAGTTTAAGGCCGCGATCCTACAATGAGCAGTTCTTC. It codes for CASSLRPRSYNEQFF.

This clonotype was detected ten times or more. V and J are TRBV6-1 and TRBJ2-2, with TRBD2 matching over 8 bases. J gave up 3 bases and V 7 bases, and 4 bases lay outside the gene matches. The CDR3 consists of 14 residues. Germline assignment: CDR1 MNHNS and CDR2 SASEGT. CDR3 loop: CASIGGAYTGELFF. The CDR3 coding sequence is TGTGCCAGCATCGGGGGGGCTTACACCGGGGAGCTGTTTTTT.

In its sample, this clonotype was seen many times. The CDR3 loop is CASSFRQYGYTF. CDR3 in DNA: TGTGCCAGCAGTTTCCGTCAATATGGCTACACCTTC. The chain has TRBV28 and TRBJ1-2; D not certain. The CDR3 totals 12 residues. The V and J ends lost 3 bases and 5 bases respectively, with 7 bases between them. In germline, CDR1 is MDHEN, CDR2 SYDVKM.

This clonotype has a count of ten or more. V is TRBV11-3 and J is TRBJ2-1; D is possibly TRBD2 (5 bases). The CDR3 is 15 residues long. V lost 2 bases and J lost 9, with 17 bases in between. The V gene's germline CDR1 is SGHNT and CDR2 YENEEA. In DNA form, the CDR3 reads TGTGCCAGCAGCTTAAAGGCTAGCTCCCCCGTTGAGCAGTTCTTC. This translates into CASSLKASSPVEQFF.

This chain links TRBV10-2 with TRBJ2-2; 9 positions agree with TRBD2. Germline loops: CDR1 WSHSY, CDR2 SAAADI. CDR3 length: 14 amino acids. Unmatched junction bases numbered 4, after V lost 7 bases and J lost 4 bases. The CDR3 protein is CASTLAGITGELFF. CDR3 nucleotide sequence: TGCGCCAGCACTCTAGCGGGGATCACCGGGGAGCTGTTTTTT.

This clonotype was detected many times. The chain combines TRBV6-1 with TRBJ1-5; a possible D gene is TRBD1 (5 bases). Germline CDR1 reads MNHNS; CDR2 reads SASEGT. The CDR3 has 13 residues. Trimming pared 8 bases from V and 3 bases from J, leaving 11 bases between. The CDR3 is CASDGGNNQPQHF. The CDR3 DNA sequence: TGTGCCAGCGATGGGGGGAACAATCAGCCCCAGCATTTT.

The table lists this clonotype with a few counts. V usage is TRBV10-3 and J usage is TRBJ2-3, with 8 bases fitting TRBD1. The CDR3 runs 16 residues. V lost 2 bases and J lost 1; bases outside the gene matches: 5. The germline V gene has CDR1 ENHRY and CDR2 SYGVKD. CDR3 in DNA: TGTGCCATCAGTGAGCCCCAGGGGGCAGGCACAGATACGCAGTATTTT. Its protein is CAISEPQGAGTDTQYF.